The following is a TCR beta chain sequence with its context. Its specificity is not known. A junction boundary mismatches the germline segment, possibly from a read error. The data are from a study of tumor and adjacent non-tumor tissue in lung cancer. Findings and limits, study-wide: Significantly higher TCR diversity was found in tumor than normal lung.

This sample's RNA came from whole unsorted tissue. This non-tumor lung sample came from over 3 cm beyond the tumor edge. A modified ARM-PCR protocol with three rounds of nested PCR amplified TCRbeta. TCRdb used MiXCR to reprocess the multiplex PCR reads, holding one entry per CDR3 protein. The sample lists tens of thousands of distinct CDR3 sequences; around 60% were seen once. The CDR3 covers 15 residues. This chain joins TRBV12-3 or TRBV12-4 and TRBJ2-7; D unresolved. The TCR comes from a woman between 65 and 79 years old with non-small cell lung cancer. The sample consisted of distant non-tumor lung tissue. This CDR3 reads CASSLKARPSYEQYF. In DNA, the CDR3 is TGTGCCAGTAGTTTAAAAGCGAGGCCCTCCTACGAGCAGTACTTC.